One T cell receptor (beta chain) is described in this entry. What it binds is not known. Each CDR3 protein is one row after TCRdb ran MiXCR on the multiplex PCR reads. The table includes about 13,000 distinct CDR3 sequences, 45% to 50% detected once. The data stem from a study of breast tumors, draining lymph nodes, adjacent tissues. Notes on the study in general: Compared with basal-like, luminal-like tumors shared significantly more repertoire with nontumor tissue. Most tumor T cells seemingly derive from lymph node, then expand in tumor. Tumor TCR diversity was below lymph nodes but above nontumor tissue. That most tumor T cells come from lymph nodes remained unproven.

The CDR3 covers 15 residues. The V gene end was trimmed by 6 bases and the J gene end by 3 bases; junction bases not matched to a gene: 6. The germline CDR1 and CDR2 sequences are SEHNR and FQNEAQ (reference sequence). Sample: tumor-adjacent breast tissue. This chain links TRBV7-9 with TRBJ2-2; 8 bases fit TRBD2. The receptor's source is a female donor with breast cancer. Some clones in this sample may be carry-over from other donors' samples. CDR3 DNA sequence: TGTGCCAGCAGGCCGGGACTAGACTACACCGGGGAGCTGTTTTTT. The encoded protein is CASRPGLDYTGELFF.